The 7 T cell receptor beta chains listed next were all sequenced from one sample in a study of shared clonotypes between healthy human individuals. The protocol was immunoSEQ multiplex PCR, while the TCRdb copy is restricted to in-frame clones and leaves out a portion. The table includes over a million clones, around 97% detected once. Sequencing was done on a sample of naive CD4+ T cells sorted from blood. Subset noted: CD45RA+ positively selected. The receptors were gathered from a young man in good health.

This chain joins TRBV19 and TRBJ2-3; TRBD2 agrees at 8 bases. Germline CDR1 reads LNHDA; CDR2 reads SQIVND (reference sequence). The CDR3 length is 14 residues. Trimming took 7 bases from V and 1 from J; bases not matched to a gene: 4. The CDR3 region is CASIPGGRTDTQYF. The CDR3 nucleotides read TGTGCCAGTATTCCGGGAGGGCGCACAGATACGCAGTATTTT.

This clone appeared once. The gene calls are TRBV9 and TRBJ2-1, with unresolved D. Trimming took off 0 bases at V and 10 bases at J, with 8 bases between the two ends. The CDR3 is 12 residues long. Germline V gene data show CDR1 as SGDLS and CDR2 as YYNGEE. The CDR3 region is CASSVGGVEQFF. In nucleotides, the CDR3 is TGTGCCAGCAGCGTAGGAGGTGTAGAGCAGTTCTTC.

The V call is TRBV25-1, the J call TRBJ2-5; 7 nucleotides line up with TRBD1. Germline V gene data show CDR1 as MGHDK and CDR2 as SYGVNS. The CDR3 is 16 amino acids. Germline trimming cut 6 bases from V and 4 bases from J; bases unmatched to any gene: 14. The CDR3 loop reads CASSQGQGVDGETQYF. For the CDR3, the DNA is TGTGCCAGCAGCCAAGGGCAGGGGGTGGATGGAGAGACCCAGTACTTC.

This chain links TRBV29-1 with TRBJ2-1; TRBD1 might be the D (5 bases). The germline V and J ends were trimmed by 7 bases and 2 bases, with 9 bases remaining between them. The CDR3 has 12 amino acids. Germline V gene sequence: CDR1 SQVTM, CDR2 ANQGSEA. For the CDR3, the DNA is TGCAGCGGTATGGGGCCCTACAATGAGCAGTTCTTC. Translating gives CSGMGPYNEQFF.

The chain links TRBV28 to TRBJ2-6; no reliable D call. Germline CDR1 is MDHEN and CDR2 is SYDVKM. Trimming left V 7 bases short and J 4 bases short, with 14 bases between. This CDR3 region has 15 residues. DNA of the CDR3: TGTGCCAGCACCGCCCCACGAACCGGGGCCAACGTCCTGACTTTC. This codes for CASTAPRTGANVLTF.

This chain links TRBV27 with TRBJ2-5; no definite D call. Trimming removed 4 bases at V and 1 base at J, with 7 bases between. Germline CDR1 and CDR2: MNHEY and SMNVEV (reference sequence). This CDR3 is built from 13 residues. CDR3 nucleotides: TGTGCCAGCAGTTGGGATTCCCAAGAGACCCAGTACTTC. Amino acids: CASSWDSQETQYF.

The V call is TRBV4-3, the J call TRBJ2-1; 13 bases map to TRBD2. The CDR3 runs 20 residues. Looked up from germline, CDR1 is LGHNA and CDR2 is YSLEER. Germline trimming cut 3 bases from V and 0 bases from J; bases unmatched to any gene: 11. CDR3: CASSQRGGLAGQHSYNEQFF. In DNA, the CDR3 is TGCGCCAGCAGCCAGAGAGGGGGACTAGCGGGACAACACTCCTACAATGAGCAGTTCTTC.